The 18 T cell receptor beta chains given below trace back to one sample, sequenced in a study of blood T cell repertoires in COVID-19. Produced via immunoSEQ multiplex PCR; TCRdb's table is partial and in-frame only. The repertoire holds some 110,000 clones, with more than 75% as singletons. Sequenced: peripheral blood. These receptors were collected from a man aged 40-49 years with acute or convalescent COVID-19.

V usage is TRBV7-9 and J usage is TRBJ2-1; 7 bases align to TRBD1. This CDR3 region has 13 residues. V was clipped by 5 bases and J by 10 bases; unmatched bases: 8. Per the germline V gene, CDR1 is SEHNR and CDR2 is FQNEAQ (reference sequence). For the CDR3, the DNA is TGTGCCAGCAGCCCGCCACTCAGGGGGGAGCAGTTCTTC. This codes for CASSPPLRGEQFF.

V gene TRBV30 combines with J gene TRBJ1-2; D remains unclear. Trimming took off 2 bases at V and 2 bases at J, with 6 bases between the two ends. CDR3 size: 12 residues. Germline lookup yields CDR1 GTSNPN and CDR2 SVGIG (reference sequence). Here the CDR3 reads CAWSYRNYGYTF. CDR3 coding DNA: TGTGCCTGGAGTTACAGAAACTATGGCTACACCTTC.

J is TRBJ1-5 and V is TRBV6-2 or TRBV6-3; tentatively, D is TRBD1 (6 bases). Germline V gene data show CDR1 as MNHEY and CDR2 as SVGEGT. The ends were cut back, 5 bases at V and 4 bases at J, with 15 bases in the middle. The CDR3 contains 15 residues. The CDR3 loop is CASSPRGGANQPQHF. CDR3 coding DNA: TGTGCCAGCAGTCCCCGGGGGGGGGCGAATCAGCCCCAGCATTTT.

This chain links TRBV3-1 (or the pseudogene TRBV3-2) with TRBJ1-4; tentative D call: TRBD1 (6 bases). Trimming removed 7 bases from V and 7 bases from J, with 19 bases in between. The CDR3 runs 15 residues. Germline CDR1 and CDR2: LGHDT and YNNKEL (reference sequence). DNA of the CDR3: TGTGCCAGCACCTCCGGCGGGGGCCGCATTGAAAAACTGTTTTTT. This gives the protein CASTSGGGRIEKLFF.

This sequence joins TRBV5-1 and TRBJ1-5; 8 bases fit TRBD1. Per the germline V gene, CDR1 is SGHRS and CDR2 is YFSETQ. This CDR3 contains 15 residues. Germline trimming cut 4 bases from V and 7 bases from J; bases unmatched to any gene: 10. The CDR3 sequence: CASSEGGQESQPQHF. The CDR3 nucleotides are TGCGCCAGCAGCGAAGGGGGACAGGAATCCCAGCCCCAGCATTTT.

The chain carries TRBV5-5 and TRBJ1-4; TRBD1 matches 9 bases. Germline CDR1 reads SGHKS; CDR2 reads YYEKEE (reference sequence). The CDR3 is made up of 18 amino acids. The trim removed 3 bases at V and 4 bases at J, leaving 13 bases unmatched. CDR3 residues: CASSYSTGGETYNEKLFF. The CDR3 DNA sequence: TGTGCCAGCAGCTATTCGACAGGGGGAGAGACCTATAATGAAAAACTGTTTTTT.

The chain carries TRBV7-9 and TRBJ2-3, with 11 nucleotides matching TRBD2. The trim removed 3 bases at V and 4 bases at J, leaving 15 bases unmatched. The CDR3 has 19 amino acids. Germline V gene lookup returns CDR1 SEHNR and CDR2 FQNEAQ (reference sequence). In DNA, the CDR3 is TGTGCCAGCAGCTTTGGGAAGGGGATACTAGCGGGAGAAGCAGATACGCAGTATTTT. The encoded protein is CASSFGKGILAGEADTQYF.

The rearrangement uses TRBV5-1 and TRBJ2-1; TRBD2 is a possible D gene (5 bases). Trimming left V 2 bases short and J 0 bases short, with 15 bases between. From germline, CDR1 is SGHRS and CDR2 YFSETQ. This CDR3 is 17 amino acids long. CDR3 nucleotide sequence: TGCGCCAGCAGCTTCGTCGGGGATCTATTCTCCTACAATGAGCAGTTCTTC. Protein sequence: CASSFVGDLFSYNEQFF. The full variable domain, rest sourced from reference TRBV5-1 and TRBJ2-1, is KAGVTQTPRYLIKTRGQQVTLSCSPISGHRSVSWYQQTPGQGLQFLFEYFSETQRNKGNFPGRFSGRQFSNSRSEMNVSTLELGDSALYLCASSFVGDLFSYNEQFFGPGTRLTVL.

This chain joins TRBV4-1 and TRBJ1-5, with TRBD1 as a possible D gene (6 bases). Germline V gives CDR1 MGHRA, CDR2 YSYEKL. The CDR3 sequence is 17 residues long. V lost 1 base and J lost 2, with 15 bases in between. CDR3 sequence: CASSQGPGGIGNQPQHF. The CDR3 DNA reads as TGCGCCAGCAGCCAAGGGCCGGGGGGCATTGGCAATCAGCCCCAGCATTTT.

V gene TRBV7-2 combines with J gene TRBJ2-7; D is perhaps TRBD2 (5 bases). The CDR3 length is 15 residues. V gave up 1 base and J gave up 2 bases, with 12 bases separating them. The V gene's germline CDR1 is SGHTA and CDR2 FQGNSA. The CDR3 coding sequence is TGTGCCAGCAGCTTAGGAGGGTTGAACCCCTACGAGCAGTACTTC. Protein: CASSLGGLNPYEQYF.

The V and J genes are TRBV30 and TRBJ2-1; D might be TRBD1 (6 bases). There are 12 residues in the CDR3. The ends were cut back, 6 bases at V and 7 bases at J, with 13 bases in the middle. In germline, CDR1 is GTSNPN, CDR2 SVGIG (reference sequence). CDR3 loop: CACSTGRNEQFF. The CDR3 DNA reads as TGTGCCTGTTCCACAGGGCGTAATGAGCAGTTCTTC.

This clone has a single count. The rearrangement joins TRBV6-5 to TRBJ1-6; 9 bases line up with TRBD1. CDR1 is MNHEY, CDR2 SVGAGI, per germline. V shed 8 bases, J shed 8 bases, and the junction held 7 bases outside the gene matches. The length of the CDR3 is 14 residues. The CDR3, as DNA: TGTGCCAGCGGTACACAGGGGGCCTATTCACCCCTCCACTTT. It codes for CASGTQGAYSPLHF.

The CDR3: CASSLGRGWGNSPLHF. DNA for the CDR3: TGTGCCAGCAGCTTAGGCCGGGGGTGGGGAAATTCACCCCTCCACTTT. The chain is built from TRBV7-6 and TRBJ1-6, with D possibly being TRBD1 (5 bases). Germline V lookup: CDR1 SGHVS, CDR2 FNYEAQ. The length of the CDR3 is 16 residues. V dropped 1 base and J dropped 7 bases, with 14 bases sitting between them.

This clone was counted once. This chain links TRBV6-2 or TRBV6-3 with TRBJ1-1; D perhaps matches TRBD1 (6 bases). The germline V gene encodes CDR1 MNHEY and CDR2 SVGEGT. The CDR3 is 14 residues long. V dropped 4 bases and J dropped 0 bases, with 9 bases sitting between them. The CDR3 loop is CASSWTEMNTEAFF. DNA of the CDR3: TGTGCCAGCAGTTGGACAGAGATGAACACTGAAGCTTTCTTT.

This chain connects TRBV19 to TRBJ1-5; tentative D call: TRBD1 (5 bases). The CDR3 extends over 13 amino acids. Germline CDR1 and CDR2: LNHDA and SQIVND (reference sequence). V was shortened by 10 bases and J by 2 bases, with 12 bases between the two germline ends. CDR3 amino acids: CAIGVSGNQPQHF. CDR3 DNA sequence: TGTGCCATAGGGGTCTCGGGCAATCAGCCCCAGCATTTT. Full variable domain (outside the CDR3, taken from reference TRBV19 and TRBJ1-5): DGGITQSPKYLFRKEGQNVTLSCEQNLNHDAMYWYRQDPGQGLRLIYYSQIVNDFQKGDIAEGYSVSREKKESFPLTVTSAQKNPTAFYLCAIGVSGNQPQHFGDGTRLSIL.

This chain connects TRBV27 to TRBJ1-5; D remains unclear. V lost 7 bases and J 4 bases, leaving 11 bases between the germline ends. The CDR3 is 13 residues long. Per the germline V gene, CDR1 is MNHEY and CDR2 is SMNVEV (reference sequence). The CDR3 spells CASMMAVNQPQHF. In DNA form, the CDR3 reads TGTGCCAGCATGATGGCAGTTAATCAGCCCCAGCATTTT.

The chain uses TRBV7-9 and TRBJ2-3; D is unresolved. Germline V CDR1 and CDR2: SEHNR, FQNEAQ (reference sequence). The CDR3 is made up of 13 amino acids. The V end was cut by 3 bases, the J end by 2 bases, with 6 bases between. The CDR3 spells CASSFEHTDTQYF. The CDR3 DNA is TGTGCCAGCAGCTTCGAGCACACAGATACGCAGTATTTT.

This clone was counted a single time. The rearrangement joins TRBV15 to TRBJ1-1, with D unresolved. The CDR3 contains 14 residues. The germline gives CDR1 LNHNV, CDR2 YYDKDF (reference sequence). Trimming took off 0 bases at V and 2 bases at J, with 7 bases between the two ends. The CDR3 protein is CATSRDAVNTEAFF. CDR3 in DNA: TGTGCCACCAGCAGAGATGCGGTAAACACTGAAGCTTTCTTT.